Listed below are T cell receptor beta chains from one sample, sequenced in a study of blood T cell repertoires in COVID-19. Sequencing was performed with immunoSEQ multiplex PCR; in TCRdb, only in-frame clones are kept and a portion is missing. This table has over 200,000 clones, about four fifths appearing once. The sequenced sample was peripheral blood. The origin of the receptors is a woman aged 50 to 60 with acute or convalescent COVID-19. Each CDR3 is given with its conserved first and last residue. Each record gives: CDR3 protein, CDR3 DNA, J gene, clone size, V gene, D gene. D genes are given only for firm matches. Size tells how often a clone was seen (once, few, many) or the class of an expanded clone, and some rows leave it out.

CASSLAALTGELFF,TGTGCCAGCAGCTTAGCTGCACTAACCGGGGAGCTGTTTTTT,TRBJ2-2,-,TRBV7-3,-
CASSYVDRGLQPQHF,TGTGCCAGCAGTTACGTGGACAGGGGGCTTCAGCCCCAGCATTTT,TRBJ1-5,-,TRBV6-5,TRBD1
CASNLQGSYEQYF,TGTGCCAGCAACTTACAGGGATCCTACGAGCAGTACTTC,TRBJ2-7,-,TRBV2,-
CATRPEGLAARNEQFF,TGTGCCACCAGACCCGAGGGACTAGCGGCAAGGAATGAGCAGTTCTTC,TRBJ2-1,-,TRBV15,TRBD2
CASSPAYASGGSYNEQFF,TGTGCCAGCAGTCCAGCTTACGCTAGCGGGGGCTCCTACAATGAGCAGTTCTTC,TRBJ2-1,-,TRBV28,TRBD2
CASTDLHGNNEQFF,TGCGCCAGCACCGACCTCCACGGGAACAATGAGCAGTTCTTC,TRBJ2-1,-,TRBV5-1,-
CAISPSMLAGTDEQYF,TGTGCCATCAGTCCCTCCATGCTAGCGGGAACCGACGAGCAGTACTTC,TRBJ2-7,-,TRBV10-3,TRBD2
CASSPSRGTGAGELFF,TGTGCCAGCAGCCCTTCCCGTGGGACAGGGGCCGGGGAGCTGTTTTTT,TRBJ2-2,-,TRBV27,TRBD1
CASRPVTSGSYEQYF,TGTGCCAGCAGGCCGGTTACTAGCGGTTCCTACGAGCAGTACTTC,TRBJ2-7,-,TRBV6-5,TRBD2
CASRSRDRAPCVPQHF,TGTGCAAGTCGCTCGCGGGACAGGGCCCCATGTGTGCCCCAGCATTTT,TRBJ1-5,-,TRBV12-2,-
CASSQLAGVTDTQYF,TGTGCCAGCAGCCAACTAGCGGGAGTAACAGATACGCAGTATTTT,TRBJ2-3,-,TRBV3-1/TRBV3-2,TRBD2
CASSPAPKPGTGDWEQYF,TGTGCCAGCAGCCCTGCTCCCAAGCCCGGGACAGGGGACTGGGAGCAGTACTTC,TRBJ2-7,-,TRBV9,TRBD1
CASRQGVQNIQYF,TGTGCCAGCAGGCAGGGGGTTCAAAACATTCAGTACTTC,TRBJ2-4,-,TRBV12-3/TRBV12-4,TRBD1
CASSLWPGSSPLHF,TGTGCCAGCAGCTTATGGCCAGGGTCTTCACCCCTCCACTTT,TRBJ1-6,-,TRBV11-2,-
CASSRTLNTEAFF,TGTGCCAGCAGCCGAACACTGAACACTGAAGCTTTCTTT,TRBJ1-1,-,TRBV7-2,-
CSDDGQGGYGYTF,TGCAGCGATGACGGACAGGGCGGCTATGGCTACACCTTC,TRBJ1-2,-,TRBV29-1,TRBD1
CASSYYLAGGPVEQYF,TGTGCCAGCAGTTACTACCTAGCGGGAGGCCCTGTGGAGCAGTACTTC,TRBJ2-7,-,TRBV6-5,TRBD2
CASSVGSGRAQETQYF,TGTGCCAGCAGCGTAGGGAGCGGGAGGGCCCAAGAGACCCAGTACTTC,TRBJ2-5,-,TRBV9,TRBD2
CASSLNDDRNSPLHF,TGCGCCAGCAGCTTGAACGATGACAGAAATTCACCCCTCCACTTT,TRBJ1-6,-,TRBV5-1,-
CASSLAGQYKPDEQYF,TGCGCCAGCAGCTTGGCCGGACAATATAAACCGGACGAGCAGTACTTC,TRBJ2-7,once,TRBV5-1,-
CASSPRTGGRPQHF,TGTGCCAGCAGTCCCCGGACAGGGGGGAGGCCCCAGCATTTT,TRBJ1-5,-,TRBV28,TRBD1
CASSPWGRGNNEQFF,TGTGCCAGTAGCCCTTGGGGGAGGGGCAACAATGAGCAGTTCTTC,TRBJ2-1,-,TRBV19,TRBD2
CASRWLAANNEQFF,TGTGCCAGCCGATGGCTAGCGGCCAACAATGAGCAGTTCTTC,TRBJ2-1,-,TRBV28,TRBD2
CSVRGLAASTDTQYF,TGCAGCGTCAGGGGACTAGCGGCAAGCACAGATACGCAGTATTTT,TRBJ2-3,-,TRBV29-1,TRBD2
CSAGTANYGYTF,TGCAGCGCCGGGACAGCTAACTATGGCTACACCTTC,TRBJ1-2,once,TRBV29-1,TRBD1
CASSARAAPQETQYF,TGTGCCAGCAGTGCTAGAGCGGCCCCCCAAGAGACCCAGTACTTC,TRBJ2-5,-,TRBV2,-
CASSMTGVEAFF,TGTGCCAGCAGTATGACAGGGGTGGAAGCTTTCTTT,TRBJ1-1,-,TRBV2,TRBD1
CASRSGRGEQYF,TGTGCCAGCCGTAGCGGGAGAGGCGAGCAGTACTTC,TRBJ2-7,once,TRBV6-5,TRBD2
CASSFDRGDGYTF,TGTGCCAGCAGCTTTGACAGGGGAGATGGCTACACCTTC,TRBJ1-2,-,TRBV5-6,TRBD1
CARSLKDKRDRDDYEQYF,TGTGCCAGAAGCTTGAAAGACAAACGGGACAGGGACGACTACGAGCAGTACTTC,TRBJ2-7,-,TRBV5-3,TRBD1
CASSKQGRDQPQHF,TGTGCCAGCAGTAAACAGGGGAGAGATCAGCCCCAGCATTTT,TRBJ1-5,-,TRBV27,TRBD1
CASIGNQPQHF,TGTGCCAGCATCGGGAATCAGCCCCAGCATTTT,TRBJ1-5,-,TRBV25-1,-
CTSSQEGPSALQETQYF,TGCACCAGCAGCCAAGAAGGTCCTAGCGCATTACAAGAGACCCAGTACTTC,TRBJ2-5,-,TRBV1,-
CASSSRRQNNEQFF,TGTGCCAGCAGCTCCCGGCGACAGAACAATGAGCAGTTCTTC,TRBJ2-1,-,TRBV7-3,-
CASSTFGEETQYF,TGTGCCAGTAGTACATTCGGGGAAGAGACCCAGTACTTC,TRBJ2-5,-,TRBV19,-
CASSEARANYGYTF,TGTGCCAGCAGTGAAGCCCGAGCTAACTATGGCTACACCTTC,TRBJ1-2,-,TRBV6-1,-
CASRGQVNTGELFF,TGTGCCAGCAGAGGACAGGTCAACACCGGGGAGCTGTTTTTT,TRBJ2-2,-,TRBV2,TRBD1
CASSLAGGANEQFF,TGCGCCAGCAGCTTGGCTGGAGGGGCCAATGAGCAGTTCTTC,TRBJ2-1,once,TRBV5-1,-
CASSLVFSEGGYTF,TGTGCCAGCAGCTTAGTTTTCAGCGAGGGCGGCTACACCTTC,TRBJ1-2,-,TRBV7-2,-
CATLTGKGTDTQYF,TGCGCCACCCTGACAGGGAAGGGCACAGATACGCAGTATTTT,TRBJ2-3,-,TRBV10-2,TRBD1
CASTPRGTPRVDEQFF,TGTGCCAGCACCCCCCGCGGGACTCCTCGGGTGGATGAGCAGTTCTTC,TRBJ2-1,-,TRBV3-1/TRBV3-2,-
CASSHSGGAETQYF,TGTGCCAGCAGCCATAGCGGCGGGGCAGAGACCCAGTACTTC,TRBJ2-5,once,TRBV13,-
CASSATTVPNTEAFF,TGTGCCAGCAGCGCCACGACAGTACCGAACACTGAAGCTTTCTTT,TRBJ1-1,few,TRBV9,-
CASRNLAGANTGELFF,TGCGCCAGCAGGAACCTAGCGGGAGCTAACACCGGGGAGCTGTTTTTT,TRBJ2-2,few,TRBV5-1,TRBD2